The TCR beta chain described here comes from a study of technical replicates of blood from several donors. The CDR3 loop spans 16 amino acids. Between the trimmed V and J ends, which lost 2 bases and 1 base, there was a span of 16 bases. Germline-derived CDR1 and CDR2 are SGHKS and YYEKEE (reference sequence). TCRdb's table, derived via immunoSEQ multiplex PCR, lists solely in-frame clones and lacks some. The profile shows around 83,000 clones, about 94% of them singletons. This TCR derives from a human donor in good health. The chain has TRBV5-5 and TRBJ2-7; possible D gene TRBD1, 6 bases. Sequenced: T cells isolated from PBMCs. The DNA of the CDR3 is TGTGCCAGCAGCTTCTTCATCAGGACAGCTTCCTACGAGCAGTACTTC. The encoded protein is CASSFFIRTASYEQYF. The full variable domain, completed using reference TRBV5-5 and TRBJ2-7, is DAGVTQSPTHLIKTRGQQVTLRCSPISGHKSVSWYQQVLGQGPQFIFQYYEKEERGRGNFPDRFSARQFPNYSSELNVNALLLGDSALYLCASSFFIRTASYEQYFGPGTRLTVT.